This T cell receptor beta chain derives from a study of blood T cell repertoires in COVID-19. The wider study: Sample material is recorded as cDNA or gDNA derived from T cells, B-cell-depleted T cells, or PBMCs.

The cohort comprised adults aged about 18 to 90 years residing in about two dozen US areas. Cohort assignment relied on participant-reported clinical history. This clone was observed a single time. As originally analysed: Cell counts per sample came from amplifying reference gene primers. Assay: immunoSEQ multiplex PCR; the TCRdb copy retains only in-frame clones and omits some. The DNA was the basis for D and trimming; V, J and clone size are from that table. The repertoire has a few hundred thousand clones, 91% of them found once; the top ten carry more than 1%. Trimming removed 6 bases at V and 8 bases at J, with 17 bases between. Germline-derived CDR1 and CDR2 are SGHRS and YFSETQ. The length of the CDR3 is 13 residues.

Sequenced material: PBMCs or T cells enriched from blood (not recorded which). V gene TRBV5-1 combines with J gene TRBJ1-1; a weak D match, TRBD1 (5 bases). This TCR derives from a human donor in a cohort exposed to, infected with or recovered from COVID-19 (not recorded which). The donor label of this sample is uncertain. The CDR3 sequence: CASNDLPGLEAFF. CDR3 coding DNA: TGCGCCAGCAATGACCTCCCGGGACTGGAAGCTTTCTTT. Complete variable domain (other parts from reference TRBV5-1 and TRBJ1-1): KAGVTQTPRYLIKTRGQQVTLSCSPISGHRSVSWYQQTPGQGLQFLFEYFSETQRNKGNFPGRFSGRQFSNSRSEMNVSTLELGDSALYLCASNDLPGLEAFFGQGTRLTVV.